Described below is a single T cell receptor beta chain sequence and its context. The antigen is not known. According to the study, TCR beta libraries were built with iRepertoire HTBI primers and CDR3-region Arm-PCR. MiXCR was run by TCRdb on the multiplex PCR reads, yielding one entry per CDR3 protein. The sample records over 650,000 distinct CDR3 sequences, 25% to 30% being singletons. This CDR3 spans 17 amino acids. Germline loops: CDR1 SGHRS, CDR2 YFSETQ. V gave up 0 bases and J gave up 3 bases; unmatched junction bases: 11. These data are taken from a study of regulatory T cells in long-lasting Graves disease. Stated time point: persistent/refractory GD, antithyroid drugs over 5 years with positive TRAb. Scientists built the TCR library using RNA that was extracted from PBMCs. Graves' disease was diagnosed by American Thyroid Association guidelines. Study results and caveats: Favored usage of TRBV28, TRBJ1-2 and TRBJ2-5 was recorded in persistent disease.

This receptor was obtained from a female donor with Graves disease. V usage is TRBV5-1 and J usage is TRBJ2-7, with 8 bases lining up with TRBD2. Specimen: peripheral blood mononuclear cells (PBMCs), collected when the disease was refractory, from a patient treated with antithyroid drugs. CDR3 coding DNA: TGCGCCAGCAGCTTGGGTTCTCTTAGCGGGAAAGACTACGAGCAGTACTTC. Translation gives CASSLGSLSGKDYEQYF.